The clone carrying this TCR beta chain was counted many times. This sample is drawn from a study of spatial heterogeneity in lung cancer. Each molecule of TCR cDNA was tagged with one unique molecular identifier. TCRdb independently ran MiXCR on the 5' RACE reads; one entry per CDR3 protein. This table holds about 120,000 distinct CDR3 sequences, over 9% found once. Time point meaning: blood at routine non-recurrence follow-up after resection. Sequencing covered unsorted whole RNA taken from tumor, nontumor lung or frozen PBMC. The sequencing used PBMCs, collected at follow-up. The sequence was collected from a male donor with early-stage non-small cell lung cancer.

For the CDR3, the DNA is TGTGCCAGCAGCACCCAGACCGGCCCGGGGAGCACAGATACGCAGTATTTT. It codes for CASSTQTGPGSTDTQYF. The chain is built from TRBV7-2 and TRBJ2-3, with a tentative D call TRBD2 (5 bases). The CDR3 runs 17 residues. Germline V gene data show CDR1 as SGHTA and CDR2 as FQGNSA. V lost 5 bases and J 0 bases, leaving 18 bases between the germline ends.